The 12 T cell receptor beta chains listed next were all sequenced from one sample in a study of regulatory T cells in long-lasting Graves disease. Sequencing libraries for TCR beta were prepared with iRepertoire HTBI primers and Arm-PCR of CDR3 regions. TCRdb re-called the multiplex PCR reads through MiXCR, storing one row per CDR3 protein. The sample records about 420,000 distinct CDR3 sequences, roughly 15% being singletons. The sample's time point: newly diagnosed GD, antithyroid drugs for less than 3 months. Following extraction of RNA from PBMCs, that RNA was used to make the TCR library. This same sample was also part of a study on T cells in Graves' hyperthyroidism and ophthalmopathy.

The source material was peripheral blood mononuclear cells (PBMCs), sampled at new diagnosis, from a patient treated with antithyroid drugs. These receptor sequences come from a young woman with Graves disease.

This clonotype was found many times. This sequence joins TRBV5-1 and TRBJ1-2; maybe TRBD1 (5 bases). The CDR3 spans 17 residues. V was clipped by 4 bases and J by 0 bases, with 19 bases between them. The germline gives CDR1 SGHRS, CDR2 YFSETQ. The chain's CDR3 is CASSPGHGGATNYGYTF. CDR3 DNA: TGCGCCAGCAGCCCAGGACACGGTGGCGCAACTAACTATGGCTACACCTTC.

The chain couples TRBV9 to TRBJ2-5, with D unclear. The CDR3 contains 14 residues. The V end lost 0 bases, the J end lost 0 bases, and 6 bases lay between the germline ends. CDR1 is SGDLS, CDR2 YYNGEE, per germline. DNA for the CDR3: TGTGCCAGCAGCGTAGGGGCGGACCAAGAGACCCAGTACTTC. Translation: CASSVGADQETQYF.

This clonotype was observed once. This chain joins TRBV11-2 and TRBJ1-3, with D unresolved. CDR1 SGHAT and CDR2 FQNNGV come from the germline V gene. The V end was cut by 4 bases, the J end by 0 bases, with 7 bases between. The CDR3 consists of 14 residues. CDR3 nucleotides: TGTGCCAGCAGCTGGGAAGTCTCTGGAAACACCATATATTTT. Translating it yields CASSWEVSGNTIYF.

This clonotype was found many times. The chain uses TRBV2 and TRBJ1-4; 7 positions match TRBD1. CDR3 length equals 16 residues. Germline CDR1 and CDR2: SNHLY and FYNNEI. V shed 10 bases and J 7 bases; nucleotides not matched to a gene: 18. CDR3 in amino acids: CATRDRTYGRSEKLFF. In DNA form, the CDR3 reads TGTGCCACACGGGACAGAACTTATGGGAGGTCTGAAAAACTGTTTTTT.

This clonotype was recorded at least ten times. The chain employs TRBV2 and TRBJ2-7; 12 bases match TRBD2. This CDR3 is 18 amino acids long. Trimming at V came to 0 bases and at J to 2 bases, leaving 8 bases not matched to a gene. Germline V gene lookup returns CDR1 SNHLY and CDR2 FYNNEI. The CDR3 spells CASSEAGRLAGVTYEQYF. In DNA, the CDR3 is TGTGCCAGCAGTGAAGCGGGGAGACTAGCGGGAGTGACCTACGAGCAGTACTTC.

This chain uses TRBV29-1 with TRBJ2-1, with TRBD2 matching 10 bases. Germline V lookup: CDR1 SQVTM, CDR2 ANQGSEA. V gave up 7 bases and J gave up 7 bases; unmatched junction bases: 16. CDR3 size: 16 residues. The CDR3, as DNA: TGCAGCGCTCAAGGACTAGCGGAGACCGTGCTGAATGAGCAGTTCTTC. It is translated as CSAQGLAETVLNEQFF.

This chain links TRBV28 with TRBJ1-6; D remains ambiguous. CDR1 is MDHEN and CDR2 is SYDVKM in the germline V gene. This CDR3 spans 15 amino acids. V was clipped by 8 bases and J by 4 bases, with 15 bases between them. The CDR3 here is CASEPDGTYNSPLHF. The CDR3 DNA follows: TGTGCCAGCGAACCGGACGGTACTTATAATTCACCCCTCCACTTT. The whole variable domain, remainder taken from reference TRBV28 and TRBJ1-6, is DVKVTQSSRYLVKRTGEKVFLECVQDMDHENMFWYRQDPGLGLRLIYFSYDVKMKEKGDIPEGYSVSREKKERFSLILESASTNQTSMYLCASEPDGTYNSPLHFGNGTRLTVT.

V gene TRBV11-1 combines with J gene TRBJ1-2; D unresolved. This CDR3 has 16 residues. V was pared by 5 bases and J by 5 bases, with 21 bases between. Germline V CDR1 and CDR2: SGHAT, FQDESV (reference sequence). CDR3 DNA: TGTGCCAGCAGCCAATTCGGTGTAGGGCGAGGTTATGGCTACACCTTC. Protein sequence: CASSQFGVGRGYGYTF.

The CDR3 spells CAISEDRGDNSPLHF. In nucleotides, the CDR3 is TGTGCCATCAGCGAGGACAGGGGCGATAATTCACCCCTCCACTTT. The chain recombines TRBV10-3 with TRBJ1-6; TRBD1 aligns across 9 bases. Germline CDR1 is ENHRY and CDR2 is SYGVKD. V lost 6 bases to trimming and J lost 5 bases; unmatched junction nucleotides: 5. CDR3 size: 15 residues.

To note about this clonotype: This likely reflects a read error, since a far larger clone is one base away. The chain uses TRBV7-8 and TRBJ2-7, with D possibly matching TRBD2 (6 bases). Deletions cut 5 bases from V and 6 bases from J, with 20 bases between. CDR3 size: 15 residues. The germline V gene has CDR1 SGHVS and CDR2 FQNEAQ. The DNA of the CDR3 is TGTGCCAGCAGCAACATGGGAGGAGAGGCTGGCGAGCAGTACTTC. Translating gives CASSNMGGEAGEQYF. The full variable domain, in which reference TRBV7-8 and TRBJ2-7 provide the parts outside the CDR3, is GAGVSQSPRYKVAKRGQDVALRCDPISGHVSLFWYQQALGQGPEFLTYFQNEAQLDKSGLPSDRFFAERPEGSVSTLKIQRTQQEDSAVYLCASSNMGGEAGEQYFGPGTRLTVT.

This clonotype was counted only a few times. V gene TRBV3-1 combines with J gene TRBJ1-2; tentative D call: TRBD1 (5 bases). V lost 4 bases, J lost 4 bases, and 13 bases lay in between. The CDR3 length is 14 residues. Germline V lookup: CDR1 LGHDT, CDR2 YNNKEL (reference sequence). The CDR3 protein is CASSRRQTIYGYTF. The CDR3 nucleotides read TGTGCCAGCAGCCGACGACAGACGATCTATGGCTACACCTTC.

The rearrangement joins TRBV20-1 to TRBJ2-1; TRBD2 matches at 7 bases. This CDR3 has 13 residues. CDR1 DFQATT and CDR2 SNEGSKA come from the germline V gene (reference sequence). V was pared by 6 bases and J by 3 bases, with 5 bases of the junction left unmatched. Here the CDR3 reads CSALSGIYNEQFF. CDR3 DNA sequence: TGCAGTGCCCTAAGCGGGATCTACAATGAGCAGTTCTTC.